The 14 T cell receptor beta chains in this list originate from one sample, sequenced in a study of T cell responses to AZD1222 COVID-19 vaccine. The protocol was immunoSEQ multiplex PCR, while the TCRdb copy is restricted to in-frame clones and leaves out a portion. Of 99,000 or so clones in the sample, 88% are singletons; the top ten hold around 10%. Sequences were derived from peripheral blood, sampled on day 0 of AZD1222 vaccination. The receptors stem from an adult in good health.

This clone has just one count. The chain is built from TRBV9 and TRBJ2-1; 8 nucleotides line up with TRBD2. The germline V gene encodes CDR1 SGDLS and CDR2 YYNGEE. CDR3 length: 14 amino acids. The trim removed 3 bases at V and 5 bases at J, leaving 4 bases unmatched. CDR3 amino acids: CASSAGTRDNEQFF. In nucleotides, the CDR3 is TGTGCCAGCAGCGCCGGGACTAGGGACAATGAGCAGTTCTTC.

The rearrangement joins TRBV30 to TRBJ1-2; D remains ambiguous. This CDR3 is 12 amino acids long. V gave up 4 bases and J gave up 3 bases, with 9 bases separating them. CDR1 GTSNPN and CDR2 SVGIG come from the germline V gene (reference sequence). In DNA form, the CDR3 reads TGTGCCTGGACCCGCTATCACTATGGCTACACCTTC. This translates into CAWTRYHYGYTF.

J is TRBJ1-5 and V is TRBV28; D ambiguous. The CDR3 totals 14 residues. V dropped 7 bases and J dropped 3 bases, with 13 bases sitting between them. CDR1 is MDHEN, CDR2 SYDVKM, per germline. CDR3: CASNRHATNQPQHF. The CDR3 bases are TGTGCCAGCAACAGACATGCCACCAATCAGCCCCAGCATTTT.

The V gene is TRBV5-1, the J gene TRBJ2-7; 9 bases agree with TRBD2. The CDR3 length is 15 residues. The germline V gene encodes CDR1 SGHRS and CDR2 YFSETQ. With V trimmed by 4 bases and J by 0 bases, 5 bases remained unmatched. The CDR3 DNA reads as TGCGCCAGCAGCCAAAGCGGGAGGAGCTCCTACGAGCAGTACTTC. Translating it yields CASSQSGRSSYEQYF.

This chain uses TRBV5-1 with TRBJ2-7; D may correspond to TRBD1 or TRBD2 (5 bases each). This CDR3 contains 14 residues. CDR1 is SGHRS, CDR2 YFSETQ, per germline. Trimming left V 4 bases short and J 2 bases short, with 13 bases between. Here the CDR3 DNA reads TGCGCCAGCAGCCGGGACCCCCAAACCTACGAGCAGTACTTC. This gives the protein CASSRDPQTYEQYF.

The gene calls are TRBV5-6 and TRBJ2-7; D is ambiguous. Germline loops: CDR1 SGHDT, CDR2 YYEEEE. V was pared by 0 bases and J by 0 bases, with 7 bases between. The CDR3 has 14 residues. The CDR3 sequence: CASSLVRSSYEQYF. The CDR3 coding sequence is TGTGCCAGCAGCTTGGTCAGGAGCTCCTACGAGCAGTACTTC. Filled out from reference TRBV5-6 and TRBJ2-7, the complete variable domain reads DAGVTQSPTHLIKTRGQQVTLRCSPKSGHDTVSWYQQALGQGPQFIFQYYEEEERQRGNFPDRFSGHQFPNYSSELNVNALLLGDSALYLCASSLVRSSYEQYFGPGTRLTVT.

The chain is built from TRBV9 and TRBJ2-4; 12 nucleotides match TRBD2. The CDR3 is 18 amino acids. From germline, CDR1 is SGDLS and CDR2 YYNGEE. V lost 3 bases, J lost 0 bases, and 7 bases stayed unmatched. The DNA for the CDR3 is TGTGCCAGCAGCGCCAGCGGACTAGCGGGGTTAGCCAAAAACATTCAGTACTTC. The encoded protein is CASSASGLAGLAKNIQYF.

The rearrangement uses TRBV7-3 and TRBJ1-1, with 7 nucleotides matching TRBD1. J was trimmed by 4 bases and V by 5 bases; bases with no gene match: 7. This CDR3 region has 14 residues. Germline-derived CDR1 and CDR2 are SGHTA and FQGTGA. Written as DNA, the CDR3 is TGTGCCAGCAGCGCAACGACAGGGTCCACTGAAGCTTTCTTT. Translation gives CASSATTGSTEAFF.

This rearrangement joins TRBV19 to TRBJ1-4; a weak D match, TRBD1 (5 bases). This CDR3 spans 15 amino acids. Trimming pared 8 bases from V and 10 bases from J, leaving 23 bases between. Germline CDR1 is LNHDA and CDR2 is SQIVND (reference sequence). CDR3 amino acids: CASFPKGSTSGKLFF. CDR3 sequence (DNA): TGTGCCAGTTTCCCCAAGGGGTCTACCTCGGGAAAACTGTTTTTT.

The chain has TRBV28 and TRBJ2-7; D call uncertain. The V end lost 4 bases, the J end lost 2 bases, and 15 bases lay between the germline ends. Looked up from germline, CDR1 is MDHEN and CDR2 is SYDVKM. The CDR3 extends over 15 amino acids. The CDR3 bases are TGTGCCAGCAGTTCGGTCAGACAACCCACCTACGAGCAGTACTTC. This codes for CASSSVRQPTYEQYF.

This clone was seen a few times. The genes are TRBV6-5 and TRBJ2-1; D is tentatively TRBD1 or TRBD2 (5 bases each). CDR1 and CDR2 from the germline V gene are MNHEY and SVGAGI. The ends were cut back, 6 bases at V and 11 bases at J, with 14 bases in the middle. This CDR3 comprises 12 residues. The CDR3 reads CASSGTAQKQFF. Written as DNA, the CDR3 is TGTGCCAGCAGCGGGACGGCTCAGAAGCAGTTCTTC.

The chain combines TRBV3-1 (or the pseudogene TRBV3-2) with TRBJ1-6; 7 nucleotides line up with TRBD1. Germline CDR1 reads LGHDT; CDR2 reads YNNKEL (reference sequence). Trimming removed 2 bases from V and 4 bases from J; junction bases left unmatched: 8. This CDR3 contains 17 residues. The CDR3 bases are TGTGCCAGCAGCCAACTAGGGGGCGGGGGTTATAATTCACCCCTCCACTTT. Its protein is CASSQLGGGGYNSPLHF.

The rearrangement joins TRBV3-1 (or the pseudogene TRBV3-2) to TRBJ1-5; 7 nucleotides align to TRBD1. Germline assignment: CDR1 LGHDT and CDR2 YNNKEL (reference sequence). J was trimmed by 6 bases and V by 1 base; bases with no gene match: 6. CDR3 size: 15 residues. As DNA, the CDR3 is TGTGCCAGCAGCCAAGGTAGGGGGCAGGGTCAGCCCCAGCATTTT. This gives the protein CASSQGRGQGQPQHF.

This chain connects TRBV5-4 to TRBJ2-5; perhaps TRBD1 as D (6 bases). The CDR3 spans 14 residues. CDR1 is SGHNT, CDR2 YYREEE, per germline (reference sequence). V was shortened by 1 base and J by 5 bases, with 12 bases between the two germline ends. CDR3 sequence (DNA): TGTGCCAGCAGCTTGAGCAGGGGCCGGGAGACCCAGTACTTC. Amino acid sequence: CASSLSRGRETQYF.